This T cell receptor (beta chain) was recorded in a study of blood T cell repertoires in COVID-19. Whole-study context: Both acute and convalescent COVID-19 samples were obtained from the United States, Italy and Spain. Sources were T cells, B-cell-depleted T cells, or PBMCs; the material itself was cDNA or gDNA.

Original handling: It was from reference gene primer amplification that nucleated cell counts were estimated. Only in-frame clones appear in the TCRdb table, and some are missing; sequencing was by immunoSEQ multiplex PCR. That table gives V, J and clone size, and the DNA gave D and trimming. In the table there are over 85,000 clones, around 86% of which are singletons. The clonotype originates from a man in his forties or fifties with active or convalescent COVID-19. Sequenced material: peripheral blood.

CDR3 nucleotides: TGTGCCTGGGGGAGGGACAGGGGCCCGACTAATGAAAAACTGTTTTTT. Its protein is CAWGRDRGPTNEKLFF. V is TRBV30 and J is TRBJ1-4; 10 bases map to TRBD1. Looked up from germline, CDR1 is GTSNPN and CDR2 is SVGIG (reference sequence). V lost 5 bases and J lost 2; bases outside the gene matches: 8. CDR3 size: 16 residues. Based on the CDR3 plus reference TRBV30 and TRBJ1-4, the full variable domain is SQTIHQWPATLVQPVGSPLSLECTVEGTSNPNLYWYRQAAGRGLQLLFYSVGIGQISSEVPQNLSASRPQDRQFILSSKKLLLSDSGFYLCAWGRDRGPTNEKLFFGSGTQLSVL.